Listed below are T cell receptor beta chains from one sample, sequenced in a study of vaccination and CD4 T cells after COVID-19. Each CDR3 protein gets one entry after TCRdb re-called the PCR reads with MiXCR. The table includes around 16,000 distinct CDR3 sequences, roughly 56% detected once. These receptors lack a known antigen. Here the sequenced sample was cultured CD4+ T cells from blood, taken after SARS-CoV-2 vaccination. These receptors were obtained from a human donor with COVID-19. Both conserved end residues are part of each CDR3. The order of the fields is J gene, clone size, V gene, D gene, CDR3 DNA, CDR3 protein. A D gene is named only where the DNA matches it firmly. Clone size is shown for a subset of rows, as once, few, many or a class of expanded clone.

TRBJ2-5 | - | TRBV5-1 | - | TGCGCCAGCAGCCTCCTAAGGGCTTTTCAAGAGACTCAGTACTTC | CASSLLRAFQETQYF
TRBJ2-6 | - | TRBV10-2 | - | TGCGCCAGCCGTGACATCACTGGGGCCAACGTCCTGACTTTC | CASRDITGANVLTF
TRBJ1-2 | - | TRBV7-9 | - | TGTGCCAGCAGCTCACCCACACAGACAGTAATCCATAGGTATGGCTACACCTTC | CASSSPTQTVIHRYGYTF
TRBJ2-5 | few | TRBV20-1 | TRBD2 | TGCAGTGCTCGGACCTCCGGGACTAAAGAGACCCAGTACTTC | CSARTSGTKETQYF
TRBJ2-3 | once | TRBV5-1 | - | TGCGCCAGCAGTCCCCAGACCAGCACAGATACGCAGTATTTT | CASSPQTSTDTQYF
TRBJ2-7 | - | TRBV5-1 | - | TGCGCCAGCACAAACAGCAGGGCATCGAGCGAGCAGTACTTC | CASTNSRASSEQYF
TRBJ2-5 | few | TRBV6-2/TRBV6-3 | TRBD1 | TGTGCCAGCAGTCGACTTCCCCGGACAGGATCAGAGACCCAGTACTTC | CASSRLPRTGSETQYF
TRBJ1-2 | few | TRBV28 | - | TGTGCCAGCAGTTTATCGGGAGGGCATGGCTACACCTTC | CASSLSGGHGYTF
TRBJ1-1 | - | TRBV10-3 | - | TGTGCCATCAGTAGTACCCGGGACAAGGCTGAAGCTTTCTTT | CAISSTRDKAEAFF
TRBJ1-6 | - | TRBV12-3/TRBV12-4 | - | TGTGCCAGCAGTCTACCCGGGGGAAATTCACCCCTCCACTTT | CASSLPGGNSPLHF
TRBJ2-7 | few | TRBV20-1 | - | TGCAGTGCTAGCCCCTCTCAGCGGGAGCAGTACTTC | CSASPSQREQYF
TRBJ1-5 | - | TRBV6-1 | - | TGTGCCAGCAGCCCCTCAACCCCCAATCAGCCCCAGCATTTT | CASSPSTPNQPQHF
TRBJ1-1 | few | TRBV20-1 | - | TGCAGTGCAAGAGTGAGGGGAGGCATAACTGAAGCTTTCTTT | CSARVRGGITEAFF
TRBJ2-3 | few | TRBV19 | - | TGTGCCTCCGGTTTCAGCACAGATACGCAGTATTTT | CASGFSTDTQYF
TRBJ2-3 | - | TRBV5-4 | - | TGTGCCAGCAGCTTTACTAGACCGATTAGCACAGATACGCAGTATTTT | CASSFTRPISTDTQYF
TRBJ2-3 | - | TRBV20-1 | - | TGCAGTGCTAGTGGACGAAGGGGCGCAGATACGCAGTATTTT | CSASGRRGADTQYF
TRBJ2-5 | - | TRBV5-8 | TRBD1 | TGTGCCAGCAGCTTGGGCACAGGGGGATCAGGAGAGACCCAGTACTTC | CASSLGTGGSGETQYF
TRBJ2-5 | few | TRBV5-3 | - | TGTGCCAGAACCGGACAGCCAGAGACCCAGTACTTC | CARTGQPETQYF
TRBJ1-2 | - | TRBV11-3 | - | TGTGCCAGCAGCTTAGGCGACACGCTTAACTATGGCTACACCTTC | CASSLGDTLNYGYTF
TRBJ2-7 | few | TRBV7-2 | TRBD2 | TGTGCCAGCAGCTTGGGTAGCGGGTCCTACGAGCAGTACTTC | CASSLGSGSYEQYF
TRBJ2-1 | few | TRBV7-8 | - | TGTGCCAGCAGCTTTGGGGGGCCGAACAATGAGCAGTTCTTC | CASSFGGPNNEQFF
TRBJ2-2 | few | TRBV20-1 | TRBD2 | TGCAGTGCTAAACCGGGAGGGGCCGGGGAGCTGTTTTTT | CSAKPGGAGELFF
TRBJ2-7 | - | TRBV11-2 | TRBD2 | TGTGCCAGCAGCTCACGACTAGCGTCCCCCTACGAGCAGTACTTC | CASSSRLASPYEQYF
TRBJ1-1 | - | TRBV10-1 | - | TGCGCCAGCAGTGAGATACCCGGCGGCATGAACACTGAAGCTTTCTTT | CASSEIPGGMNTEAFF
TRBJ1-6 | - | TRBV20-1 | TRBD1 | TGCAGTGCGGGACAGGGGAGCTCCTATAATTCACCCCTCCACTTT | CSAGQGSSYNSPLHF
TRBJ2-7 | - | TRBV27 | TRBD2 | TGTGCCAGCAGGTCCGCGGGAGGGGCCTCCTACGAGCAGTACTTC | CASRSAGGASYEQYF
TRBJ2-1 | - | TRBV20-1 | - | TGCAGTGCTAGAAAACAGAATAATGAGCAGTTCTTC | CSARKQNNEQFF
TRBJ1-1 | - | TRBV10-3 | - | TGTGCCATCAGTGATATCGGGGGCTCAGGTAACACTGAAGCTTTCTTT | CAISDIGGSGNTEAFF
TRBJ1-5 | few | TRBV7-2 | - | TGTGCCAGCAGCTTTCAGGGAGGTCAGCCCCAGCATTTT | CASSFQGGQPQHF
TRBJ2-3 | - | TRBV19 | - | TGTGCCAGTAGTCCCGGACGGGATCGGGGTACGCAGTATTTT | CASSPGRDRGTQYF